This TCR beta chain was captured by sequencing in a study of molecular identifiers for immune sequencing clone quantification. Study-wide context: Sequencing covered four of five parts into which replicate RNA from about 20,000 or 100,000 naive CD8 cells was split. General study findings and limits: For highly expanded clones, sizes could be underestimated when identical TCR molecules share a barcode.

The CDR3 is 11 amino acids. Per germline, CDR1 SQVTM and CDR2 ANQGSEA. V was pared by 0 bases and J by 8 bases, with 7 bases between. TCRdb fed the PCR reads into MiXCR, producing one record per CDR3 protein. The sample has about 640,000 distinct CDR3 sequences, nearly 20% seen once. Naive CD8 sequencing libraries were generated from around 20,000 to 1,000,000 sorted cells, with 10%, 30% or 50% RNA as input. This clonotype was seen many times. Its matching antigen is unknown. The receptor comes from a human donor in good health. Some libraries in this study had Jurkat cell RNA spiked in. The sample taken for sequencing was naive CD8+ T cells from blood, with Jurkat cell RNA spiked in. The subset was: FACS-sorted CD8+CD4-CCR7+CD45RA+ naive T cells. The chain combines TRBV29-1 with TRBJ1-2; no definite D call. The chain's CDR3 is CSVEEVSGYTF. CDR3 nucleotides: TGCAGCGTTGAAGAGGTGTCAGGCTACACCTTC.